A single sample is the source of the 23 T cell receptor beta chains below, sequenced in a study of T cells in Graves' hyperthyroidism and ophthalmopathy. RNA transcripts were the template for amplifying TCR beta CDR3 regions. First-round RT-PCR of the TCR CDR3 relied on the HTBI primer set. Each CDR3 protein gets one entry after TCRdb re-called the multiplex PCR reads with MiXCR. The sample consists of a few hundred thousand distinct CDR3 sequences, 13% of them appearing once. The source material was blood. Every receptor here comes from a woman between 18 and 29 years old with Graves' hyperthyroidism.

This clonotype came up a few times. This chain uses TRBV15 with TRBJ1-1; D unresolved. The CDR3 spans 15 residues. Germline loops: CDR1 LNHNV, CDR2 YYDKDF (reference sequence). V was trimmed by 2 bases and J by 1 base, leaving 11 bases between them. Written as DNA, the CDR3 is TGTGCCACCAGCAGACCCCTTGTCCCGAACACTGAAGCTTTCTTT. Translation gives CATSRPLVPNTEAFF.

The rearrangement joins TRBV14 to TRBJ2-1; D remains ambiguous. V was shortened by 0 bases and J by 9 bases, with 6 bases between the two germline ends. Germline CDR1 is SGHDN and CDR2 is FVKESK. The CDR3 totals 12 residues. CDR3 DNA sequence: TGTGCCAGCAGCCAAGATCCCGCTGAGCAGTTCTTC. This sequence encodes CASSQDPAEQFF.

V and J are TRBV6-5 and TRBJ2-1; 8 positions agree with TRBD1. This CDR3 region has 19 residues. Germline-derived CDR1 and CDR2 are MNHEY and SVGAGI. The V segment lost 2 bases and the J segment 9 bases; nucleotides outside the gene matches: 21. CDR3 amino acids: CASSYLITAGGVFITEQFF. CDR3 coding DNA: TGTGCCAGCAGTTACCTAATTACGGCAGGGGGCGTATTTATCACTGAGCAGTTCTTC.

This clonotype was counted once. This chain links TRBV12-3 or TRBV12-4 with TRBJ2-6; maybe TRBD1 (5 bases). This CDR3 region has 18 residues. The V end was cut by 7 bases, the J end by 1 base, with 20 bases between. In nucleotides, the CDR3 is TGTGCCAGCAATCTGGGCAGCTTGGGGCCATCTGGGGCCAACGTCCTGACTTTC. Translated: CASNLGSLGPSGANVLTF.

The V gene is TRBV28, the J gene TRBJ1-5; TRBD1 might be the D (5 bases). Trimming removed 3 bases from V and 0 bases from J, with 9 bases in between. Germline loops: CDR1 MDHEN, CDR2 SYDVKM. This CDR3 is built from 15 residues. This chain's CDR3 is CASSFDSYSNQPQHF. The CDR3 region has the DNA TGTGCCAGCAGTTTTGACAGTTATAGCAATCAGCCCCAGCATTTT.

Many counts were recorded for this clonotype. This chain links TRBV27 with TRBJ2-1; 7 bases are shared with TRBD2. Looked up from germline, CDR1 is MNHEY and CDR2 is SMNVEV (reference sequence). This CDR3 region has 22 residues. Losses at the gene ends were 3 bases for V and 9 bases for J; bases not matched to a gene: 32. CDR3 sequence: CASSLKALWGSGRKVRGVEQFF. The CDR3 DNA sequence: TGTGCCAGCAGTTTGAAGGCCCTCTGGGGTAGCGGGCGCAAGGTGCGCGGGGTTGAGCAGTTCTTC.

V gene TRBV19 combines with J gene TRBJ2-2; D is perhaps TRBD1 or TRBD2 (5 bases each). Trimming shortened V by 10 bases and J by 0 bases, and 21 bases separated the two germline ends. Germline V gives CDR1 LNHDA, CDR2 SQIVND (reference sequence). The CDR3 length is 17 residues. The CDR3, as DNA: TGTGCCACCTCCCTCGGGGTAGGGGCCTCGAACACCGGGGAGCTGTTTTTT. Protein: CATSLGVGASNTGELFF.

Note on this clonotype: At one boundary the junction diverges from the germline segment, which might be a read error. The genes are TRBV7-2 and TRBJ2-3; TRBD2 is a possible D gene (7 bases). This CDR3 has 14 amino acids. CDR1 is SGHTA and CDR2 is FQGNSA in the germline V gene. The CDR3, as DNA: TGTGCCACCCGGCGCGGGGGCTACACAGGTACGCAGTATTTT. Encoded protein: CATRRGGYTGTQYF.

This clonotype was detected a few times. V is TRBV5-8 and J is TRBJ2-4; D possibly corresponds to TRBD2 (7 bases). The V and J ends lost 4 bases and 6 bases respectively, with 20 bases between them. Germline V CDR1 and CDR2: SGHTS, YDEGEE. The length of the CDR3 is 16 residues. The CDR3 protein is CASSRDLAGEGNIQYF. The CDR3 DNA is TGTGCCAGCAGCCGAGATCTGGCAGGGGAGGGAAACATTCAGTACTTC.

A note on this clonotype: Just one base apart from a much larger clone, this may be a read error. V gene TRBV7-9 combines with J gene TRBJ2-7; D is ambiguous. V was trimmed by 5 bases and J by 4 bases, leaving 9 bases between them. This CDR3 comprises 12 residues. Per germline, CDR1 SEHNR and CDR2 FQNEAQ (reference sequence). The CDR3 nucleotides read TGTGCCAGCAGCACAGCTTTATACGAGCAGTACTTC. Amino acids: CASSTALYEQYF.

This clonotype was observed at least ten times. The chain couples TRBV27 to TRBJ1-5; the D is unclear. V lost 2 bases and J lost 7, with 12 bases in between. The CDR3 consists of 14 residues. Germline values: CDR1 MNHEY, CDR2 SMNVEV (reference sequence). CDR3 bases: TGTGCCAGCAGTTTAGGGTGGGGTGGGCAGCCCCAGCATTTT. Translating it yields CASSLGWGGQPQHF.

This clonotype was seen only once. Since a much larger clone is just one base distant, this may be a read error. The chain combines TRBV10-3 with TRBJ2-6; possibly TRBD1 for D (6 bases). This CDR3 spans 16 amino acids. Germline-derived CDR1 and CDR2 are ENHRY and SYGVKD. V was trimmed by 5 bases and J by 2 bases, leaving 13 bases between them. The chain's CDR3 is CAISYHNRAGANVLTF. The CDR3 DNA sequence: TGTGCCATCAGTTATCATAACAGGGCTGGGGCCAACGTCCTGACTTTC.

CDR3 amino acids: CASSNGGRSDTQYF. CDR3 DNA: TGCGCCAGCAGCAACGGTGGTAGATCTGATACGCAGTATTTT. The chain links TRBV5-1 to TRBJ2-3; D unclear. Trimming removed 4 bases from V and 6 bases from J, with 15 bases in between. CDR1 and CDR2 from the germline V gene are SGHRS and YFSETQ. The CDR3 consists of 14 residues.

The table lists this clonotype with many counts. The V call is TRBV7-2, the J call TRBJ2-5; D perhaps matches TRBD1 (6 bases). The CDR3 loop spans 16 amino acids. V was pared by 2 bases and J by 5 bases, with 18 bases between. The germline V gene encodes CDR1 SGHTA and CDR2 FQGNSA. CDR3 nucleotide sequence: TGTGCCAGCAGCTTACAGGCGACAGGACGTTCGGAGACCCAGTACTTC. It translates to CASSLQATGRSETQYF.

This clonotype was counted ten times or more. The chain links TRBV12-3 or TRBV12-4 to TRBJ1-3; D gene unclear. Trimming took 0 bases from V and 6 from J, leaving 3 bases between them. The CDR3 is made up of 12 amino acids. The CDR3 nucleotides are TGTGCCAGCAGTTTAGCTACAAACACCATATATTTT. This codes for CASSLATNTIYF.

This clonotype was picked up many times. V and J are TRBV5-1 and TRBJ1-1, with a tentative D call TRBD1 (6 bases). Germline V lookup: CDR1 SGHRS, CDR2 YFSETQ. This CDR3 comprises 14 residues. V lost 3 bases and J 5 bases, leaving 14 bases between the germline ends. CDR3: CASSSGGGRTEAFF. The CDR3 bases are TGCGCCAGCAGCTCGGGCGGGGGGCGAACTGAAGCTTTCTTT.

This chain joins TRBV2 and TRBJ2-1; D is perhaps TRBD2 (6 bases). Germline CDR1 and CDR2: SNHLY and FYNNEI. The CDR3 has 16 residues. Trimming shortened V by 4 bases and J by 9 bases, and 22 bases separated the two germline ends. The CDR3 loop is CASSAREQDPPGEQFF. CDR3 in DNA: TGTGCCAGCAGTGCCCGGGAGCAAGATCCTCCCGGTGAGCAGTTCTTC.

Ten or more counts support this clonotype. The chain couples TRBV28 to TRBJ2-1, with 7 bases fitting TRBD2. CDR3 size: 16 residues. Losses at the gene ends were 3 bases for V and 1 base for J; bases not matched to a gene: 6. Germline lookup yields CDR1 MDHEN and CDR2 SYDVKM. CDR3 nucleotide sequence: TGTGCCAGCAGTTTTTACCTAGCGGAATCCTACAATGAGCAGTTCTTC. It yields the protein CASSFYLAESYNEQFF.

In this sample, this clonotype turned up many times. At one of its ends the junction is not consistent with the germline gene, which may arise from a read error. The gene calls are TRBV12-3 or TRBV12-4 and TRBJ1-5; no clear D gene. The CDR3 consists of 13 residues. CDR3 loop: CASSLAGGEPQHF. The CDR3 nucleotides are TGTGCCAGCAGTCTAGCGGGTGGGGAGCCCCAGCATTTT.

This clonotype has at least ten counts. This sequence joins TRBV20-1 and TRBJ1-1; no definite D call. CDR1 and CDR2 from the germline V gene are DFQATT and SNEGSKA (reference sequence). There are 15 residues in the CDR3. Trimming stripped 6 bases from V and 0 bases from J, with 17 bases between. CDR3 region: CSALDGQQMNTEAFF. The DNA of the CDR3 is TGCAGTGCCCTGGACGGCCAACAAATGAACACTGAAGCTTTCTTT.

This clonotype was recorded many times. The CDR3 loop reads CSAPVAGTSTDTQYF. The CDR3 DNA reads TGCAGTGCCCCAGTTGCCGGGACAAGCACAGATACGCAGTATTTT. This chain connects TRBV20-1 to TRBJ2-3; maybe TRBD1 (6 bases). Trimming took off 6 bases at V and 0 bases at J, with 16 bases between the two ends. The CDR3 is made up of 15 amino acids. The V gene's germline CDR1 is DFQATT and CDR2 SNEGSKA (reference sequence).

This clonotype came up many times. CDR3 region: CASSLPGTGNTEAFF. The CDR3 DNA sequence: TGTGCCAGCAGCCTACCCGGGACAGGGAACACTGAAGCTTTCTTT. This chain uses TRBV5-5 with TRBJ1-1; 8 nucleotides align to TRBD1. This CDR3 comprises 15 residues. Germline V gene data show CDR1 as SGHKS and CDR2 as YYEKEE (reference sequence). Trimming removed 4 bases from V and 1 base from J; junction bases left unmatched: 6.

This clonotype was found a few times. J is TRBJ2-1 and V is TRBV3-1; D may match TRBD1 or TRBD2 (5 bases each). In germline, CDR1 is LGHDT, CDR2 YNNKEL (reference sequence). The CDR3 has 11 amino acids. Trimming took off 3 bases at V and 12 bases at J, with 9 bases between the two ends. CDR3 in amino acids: CASSHGAGQFF. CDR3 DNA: TGTGCCAGCAGCCATGGGGCGGGGCAGTTCTTC.